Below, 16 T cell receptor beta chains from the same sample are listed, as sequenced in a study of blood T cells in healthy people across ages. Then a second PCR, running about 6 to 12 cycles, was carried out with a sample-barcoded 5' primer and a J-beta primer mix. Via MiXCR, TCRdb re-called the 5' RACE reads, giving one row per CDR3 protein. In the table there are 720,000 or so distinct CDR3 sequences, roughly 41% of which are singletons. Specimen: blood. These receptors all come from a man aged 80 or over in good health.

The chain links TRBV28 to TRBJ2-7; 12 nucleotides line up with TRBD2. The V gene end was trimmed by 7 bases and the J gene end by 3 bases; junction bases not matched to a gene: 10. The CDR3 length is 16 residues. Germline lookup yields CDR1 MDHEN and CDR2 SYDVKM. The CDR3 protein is CASKVTSGSSGYEQYF. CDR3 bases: TGTGCCAGCAAAGTGACTAGCGGGAGTTCTGGCTACGAGCAGTACTTC.

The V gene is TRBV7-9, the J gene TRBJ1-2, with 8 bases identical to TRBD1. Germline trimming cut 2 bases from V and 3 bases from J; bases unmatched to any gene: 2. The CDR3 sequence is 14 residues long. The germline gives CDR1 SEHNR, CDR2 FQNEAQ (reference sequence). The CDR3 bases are TGTGCCAGCAGCTTAACGACAGGGGACTATGGCTACACCTTC. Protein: CASSLTTGDYGYTF.

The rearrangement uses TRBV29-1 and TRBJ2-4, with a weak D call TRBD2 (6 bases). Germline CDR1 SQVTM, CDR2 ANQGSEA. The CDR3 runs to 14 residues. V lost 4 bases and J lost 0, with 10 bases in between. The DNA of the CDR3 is TGCAGCGTTGCCGAGGGACTAGCCAAAAACATTCAGTACTTC. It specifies CSVAEGLAKNIQYF.

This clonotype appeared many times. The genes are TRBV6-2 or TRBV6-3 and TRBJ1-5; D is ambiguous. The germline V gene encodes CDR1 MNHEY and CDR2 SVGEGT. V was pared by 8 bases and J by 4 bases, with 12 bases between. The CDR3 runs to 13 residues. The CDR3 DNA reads TGTGCCAGCTTGAAACGAGGGAATCAGCCCCAGCATTTT. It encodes CASLKRGNQPQHF.

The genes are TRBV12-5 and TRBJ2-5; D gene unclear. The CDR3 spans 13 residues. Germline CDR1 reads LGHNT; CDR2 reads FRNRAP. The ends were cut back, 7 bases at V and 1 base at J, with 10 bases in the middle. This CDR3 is CASEASFQETQYF. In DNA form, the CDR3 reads TGTGCTAGTGAGGCGTCCTTCCAAGAGACCCAGTACTTC.

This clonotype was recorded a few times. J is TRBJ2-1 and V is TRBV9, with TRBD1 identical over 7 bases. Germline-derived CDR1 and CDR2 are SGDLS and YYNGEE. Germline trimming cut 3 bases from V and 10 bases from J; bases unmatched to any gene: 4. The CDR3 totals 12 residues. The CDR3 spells CASSGRGWEQFF. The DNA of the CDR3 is TGTGCCAGCAGCGGCAGGGGGTGGGAGCAGTTCTTC.

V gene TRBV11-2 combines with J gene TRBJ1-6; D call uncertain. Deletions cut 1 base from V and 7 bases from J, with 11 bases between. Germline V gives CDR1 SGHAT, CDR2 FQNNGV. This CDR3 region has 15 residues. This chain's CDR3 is CASSLGASGNSPLHF. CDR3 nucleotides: TGTGCCAGCAGCTTAGGGGCCAGTGGCAATTCACCCCTCCACTTT.

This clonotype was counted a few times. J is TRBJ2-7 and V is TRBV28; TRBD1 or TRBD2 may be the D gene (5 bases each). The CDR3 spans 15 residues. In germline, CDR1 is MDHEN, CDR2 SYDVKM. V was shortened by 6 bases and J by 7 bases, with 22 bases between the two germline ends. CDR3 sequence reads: CASSPHGAVLLEQYF. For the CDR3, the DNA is TGTGCCAGCAGCCCCCACGGGGCCGTTTTGTTGGAGCAGTACTTC.

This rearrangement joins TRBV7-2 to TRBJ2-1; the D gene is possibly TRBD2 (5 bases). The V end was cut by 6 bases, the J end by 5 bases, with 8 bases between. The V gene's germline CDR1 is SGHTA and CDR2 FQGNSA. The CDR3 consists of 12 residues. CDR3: CASRRLNNEQFF. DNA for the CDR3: TGTGCCAGCAGGCGACTAAACAATGAGCAGTTCTTC.

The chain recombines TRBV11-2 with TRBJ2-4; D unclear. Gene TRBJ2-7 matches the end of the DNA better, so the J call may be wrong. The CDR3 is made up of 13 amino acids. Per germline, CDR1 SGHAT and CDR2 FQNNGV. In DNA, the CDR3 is TGTGCCAGCAGCTTAGATGCCCTCTACGAGCAGTACTTC. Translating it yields CASSLDALYEQYF.

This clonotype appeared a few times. CDR3 sequence (DNA): TGCAGTGCTAGAGAGTCGGCTAGCGGGCGCCGGGAGACCCAGTACTTC. Encoded protein: CSARESASGRRETQYF. The chain couples TRBV20-1 to TRBJ2-5; 8 nucleotides line up with TRBD2. This CDR3 comprises 16 residues. Germline loops: CDR1 DFQATT, CDR2 SNEGSKA (reference sequence). Unmatched junction bases numbered 11, after V lost 0 bases and J lost 5 bases.

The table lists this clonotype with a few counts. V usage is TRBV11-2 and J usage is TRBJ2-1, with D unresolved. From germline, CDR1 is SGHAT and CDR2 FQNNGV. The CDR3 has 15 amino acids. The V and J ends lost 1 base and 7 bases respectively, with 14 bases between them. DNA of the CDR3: TGTGCCAGCAGCTTAGTATCCGGGCCCAGAAATGAGCAGTTCTTC. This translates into CASSLVSGPRNEQFF.

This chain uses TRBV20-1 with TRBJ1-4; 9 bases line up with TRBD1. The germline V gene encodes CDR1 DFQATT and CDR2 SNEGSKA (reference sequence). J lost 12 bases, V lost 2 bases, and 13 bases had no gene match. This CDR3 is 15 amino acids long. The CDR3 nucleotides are TGCAGTGCTAGAAAAGCCGGGACAGGGATGTACGAACTGTTTTTT. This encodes CSARKAGTGMYELFF.

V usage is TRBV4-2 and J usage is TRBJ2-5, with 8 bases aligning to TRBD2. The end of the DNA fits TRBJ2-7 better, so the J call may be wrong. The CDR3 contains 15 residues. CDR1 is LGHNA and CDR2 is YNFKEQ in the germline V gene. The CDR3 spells CASSQDRRGDYEQYF. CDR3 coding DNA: TGTGCCAGCAGCCAAGACCGGCGGGGGGACTACGAGCAGTACTTC.

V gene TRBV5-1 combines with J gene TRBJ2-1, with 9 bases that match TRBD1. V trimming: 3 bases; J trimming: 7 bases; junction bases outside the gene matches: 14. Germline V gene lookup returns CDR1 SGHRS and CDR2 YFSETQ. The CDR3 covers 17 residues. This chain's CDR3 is CASSSSTGQGFGNEQFF. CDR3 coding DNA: TGCGCCAGCAGCTCAAGCACGGGACAGGGTTTTGGAAATGAGCAGTTCTTC.

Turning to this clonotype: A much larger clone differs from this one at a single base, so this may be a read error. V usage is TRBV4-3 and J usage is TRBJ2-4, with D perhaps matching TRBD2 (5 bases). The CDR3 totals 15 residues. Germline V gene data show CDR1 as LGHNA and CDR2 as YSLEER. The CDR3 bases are TGCGCCAGCAGCCAAGATGACCTAGCCAAAAACAGTCAGTACTTC. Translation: CASSQDDLAKNSQYF.